These 3 T cell receptor beta chains were all obtained from the same sample, sequenced in a study of PD-1 blockade in classical Hodgkin lymphoma. The protocol was immunoSEQ multiplex PCR, while the TCRdb copy is restricted to in-frame clones and leaves out a portion. The sample has roughly 49,000 clones; nearly 90% are singletons. Time point defined: cycle 4 day 1 (C4D1), after 6 weeks of nivolumab. Relapse was seen in all patients after autologous stem cell transplantation, and brentuximab vedotin exposure was variable. The sample here was peripheral blood mononuclear cells (PBMCs), taken before the fourth cycle of nivolumab. These receptors all come from a human donor with classical Hodgkin lymphoma.

CDR3 DNA: TGTGCCAGCGGCGGGACCAACTACAATGAGCAGTTCTTC. This codes for CASGGTNYNEQFF. V is TRBV28 and J is TRBJ2-1; perhaps TRBD2 as D (6 bases). Germline CDR1 and CDR2: MDHEN and SYDVKM. The CDR3 totals 13 residues. Trimming removed 8 bases at V and 3 bases at J, with 11 bases between.

The chain couples TRBV6-1 to TRBJ2-3; 9 bases line up with TRBD2. J was trimmed by 7 bases and V by 2 bases; bases with no gene match: 4. CDR3 length: 14 residues. Per the germline V gene, CDR1 is MNHNS and CDR2 is SASEGT. CDR3 bases: TGTGCCAGCAGTGAACTAGCGGGGCGGAATACGCAGTATTTT. The encoded protein is CASSELAGRNTQYF.

V and J are TRBV9 and TRBJ2-3; no firm D call. Trimming stripped 3 bases from V and 0 bases from J, with 14 bases between. The germline gives CDR1 SGDLS, CDR2 YYNGEE. The CDR3 is 16 residues long. CDR3 DNA: TGTGCCAGCAGCGCGTATAACGATCGTAGCACAGATACGCAGTATTTT. It specifies CASSAYNDRSTDTQYF.